These T cell receptor beta chains were read from a single sample in a study of blood T cells in healthy people across ages. TCRdb re-derived calls from the 5' RACE reads in MiXCR, one entry per CDR3 protein. The sample shows roughly 790,000 distinct CDR3 sequences, around 40% of them seen only once. Sequenced sample: blood. Receptor source: a woman in her sixties in good health. Each CDR3 is given with its conserved first and last residue. Expanded clones get a size class; other rows say once, few or many, or leave the size out.

j_gene	len	abundance	v_gene	CDR3aa
TRBJ2-5	15	few	TRBV27	CASTGRAGAYETQYF
TRBJ2-1	15	NA	TRBV24-1	CATSPSAYSYNEQFF
TRBJ1-2	13	few	TRBV7-9	CASGDRVNYGYTF
TRBJ2-7	14	NA	TRBV7-6	CASSIQTDSYEQYF
TRBJ2-5	15	NA	TRBV9	CASSAKRQDYNEQYF
TRBJ1-2	14	few	TRBV7-3	CASSPTTGNYGYTF
TRBJ2-1	16	NA	TRBV10-3	CAISEYRDRGLNEQFF
TRBJ1-1	14	once	TRBV2	CASKRDSLNTEAFF
TRBJ2-7	13	few	TRBV10-1	CASSEVGKAEQYF
TRBJ1-6	13	NA	TRBV27	CASSLNPLTPLHF
TRBJ2-7	15	few	TRBV27	CASSLSGRVGNEQYF
TRBJ1-2	13	NA	TRBV6-4	CASSDGNNYGYTF
TRBJ2-7	18	NA	TRBV9	CASSVAASAQGTSYEQYF
TRBJ2-1	13	NA	TRBV20-1	CSAAGTGHNEQFF
TRBJ2-1	13	many	TRBV3-1	CASSQGVRDEQFF
TRBJ1-2	15	NA	TRBV18	CASSPRETPVGGYTF
TRBJ1-2	16	few	TRBV7-2	CASSLTAYEANYGYTF
TRBJ2-7	12	NA	TRBV7-9	CASSPRPNEQYF
TRBJ1-1	13	NA	TRBV27	CASSLSRPPEAFF
TRBJ2-5	17	few	TRBV9	CASSVAEAGGSQETQYF
TRBJ1-6	16	NA	TRBV7-2	CASSIRGGGSNSPLHF
TRBJ2-7	16	NA	TRBV2	CASSDYRTNSTGEQYF
TRBJ2-7	13	NA	TRBV7-6	CASTWGPGYEQYF
TRBJ1-2	19	NA	TRBV12-3/TRBV12-4	CASSLKGPDEGLEGYGYTF
TRBJ2-3	15	NA	TRBV4-1	CASSQDGLGGDTQYF
TRBJ2-1	16	few	TRBV6-2/TRBV6-3	CASSLWGTSGSGEQFF
TRBJ2-7	15	NA	TRBV6-2/TRBV6-3	CASSDRGRSPYEQYF
TRBJ1-2	14	NA	TRBV27	CASSSRDSPYGYTF
TRBJ2-2	16	NA	TRBV11-1	CASSLMQGENTGELFF
TRBJ1-4	14	NA	TRBV12-3/TRBV12-4	CASSFGQGYEKLFF
NA	16	NA	TRBV9	CASSVPAGGGTETQYF
TRBJ2-5	14	NA	TRBV7-3	CACSLLGQKETQYF
TRBJ1-4	16	many	TRBV6-5	CASSYAPGPAREKLFF
TRBJ2-4	12	few	TRBV7-9	CASSLSSNIQYF
TRBJ2-5	16	many	TRBV12-3/TRBV12-4	CASSSGQGAEWETQYF
TRBJ1-2	15	many	TRBV28	CASSLGTAPNYGYTF
TRBJ2-1	16	NA	TRBV7-9	CASSSGAGGHQETQFF
TRBJ2-2	16	NA	TRBV18	CASSPPGSGRTGELFF
TRBJ2-1	18	few	TRBV15	CATSYGLAGGPWHNEQFF
TRBJ1-1	15	NA	TRBV11-2	CASSLAIGDGTEAFF
TRBJ1-1	16	NA	TRBV6-2/TRBV6-3	CASSYEAAYLNTEAFF